This is a list of T cell receptor beta chains from one sample in a study of PD-L1 blockade in urothelial cancer. Some clones are missing from TCRdb's copy, which holds only in-frame ones; the method was immunoSEQ multiplex PCR. The sample includes more than 70,000 clones, 70% to 90% of them seen just once. This specimen was PBMCs, taken around atezolizumab (anti-PD-L1) treatment. These TCRs come from a man between 60 and 70 years old with urothelial cancer. CDR3s include the opening cysteine and the closing phenylalanine or tryptophan. A D gene is named only where the DNA matches it firmly. Only some rows state a clone size, as once, few, many or a class for expanded clones.

D gene: TRBD2; V gene: TRBV19; J gene: TRBJ2-2; clone size: -; CDR3 protein: CASSKSGTSGTGELFF; CDR3 DNA: TGTGCCAGTAGCAAATCCGGGACTAGCGGCACCGGGGAGCTGTTTTTT
D gene: -; V gene: TRBV27; J gene: TRBJ1-3; clone size: -; CDR3 protein: CASSLGGTGNTIYF; CDR3 DNA: TGTGCCAGCAGTTTGGGGGGTACTGGAAACACCATATATTTT
D gene: -; V gene: TRBV7-2; J gene: TRBJ2-7; clone size: -; CDR3 protein: CASSPRQARYEQYF; CDR3 DNA: TGTGCCAGCAGCCCCCGACAGGCCCGCTACGAGCAGTACTTC
D gene: TRBD2; V gene: TRBV7-9; J gene: TRBJ2-5; clone size: -; CDR3 protein: CASSLAVGLAGLGTQYF; CDR3 DNA: TGTGCCAGCAGCTTAGCGGTGGGACTAGCGGGTCTGGGAACCCAGTACTTC
D gene: TRBD2; V gene: TRBV30; J gene: TRBJ2-3; clone size: -; CDR3 protein: CAWVLGGAADTQYF; CDR3 DNA: TGTGCCTGGGTCCTCGGGGGGGCCGCAGATACGCAGTATTTT
D gene: -; V gene: TRBV28; J gene: TRBJ2-2; clone size: -; CDR3 protein: CASSLRRGFTGELFF; CDR3 DNA: TGTGCCAGCAGTTTGCGGCGGGGATTTACCGGGGAGCTGTTTTTT
D gene: TRBD1; V gene: TRBV7-3; J gene: TRBJ1-1; clone size: few; CDR3 protein: CASSPGTGVDTEAFF; CDR3 DNA: TGTGCCAGCAGCCCCGGGACAGGGGTTGATACTGAAGCTTTCTTT
D gene: TRBD1; V gene: TRBV19; J gene: TRBJ2-2; clone size: -; CDR3 protein: CASAGTGGTGELFF; CDR3 DNA: TGTGCCAGTGCAGGGACAGGGGGGACCGGGGAGCTGTTTTTT
D gene: TRBD1; V gene: TRBV19; J gene: TRBJ1-5; clone size: -; CDR3 protein: CASSLVGQGSNQPQHF; CDR3 DNA: TGTGCCAGTAGTCTCGTCGGACAGGGTAGCAATCAGCCCCAGCATTTT
D gene: -; V gene: TRBV7-9; J gene: TRBJ2-3; clone size: -; CDR3 protein: CASSPQTAARGDTQYF; CDR3 DNA: TGTGCCAGCAGCCCACAGACCGCAGCTAGGGGAGATACGCAGTATTTT
D gene: TRBD1; V gene: TRBV5-3; J gene: TRBJ2-7; clone size: -; CDR3 protein: CARSLEVPGQGIYEQYF; CDR3 DNA: TGTGCCAGAAGCTTGGAGGTTCCGGGACAGGGCATCTACGAGCAGTACTTC
D gene: -; V gene: TRBV4-1; J gene: TRBJ1-3; clone size: -; CDR3 protein: CASSQPDSSGNTIYF; CDR3 DNA: TGCGCCAGCAGCCAACCCGACAGCTCTGGAAACACCATATATTTT
D gene: TRBD2; V gene: TRBV18; J gene: TRBJ2-2; clone size: -; CDR3 protein: CASSPASGGGTGELFF; CDR3 DNA: TGTGCCAGCTCACCCGCTTCCGGCGGGGGCACCGGGGAGCTGTTTTTT
D gene: -; V gene: TRBV7-8; J gene: TRBJ1-1; clone size: -; CDR3 protein: CASSLRDGTEAFF; CDR3 DNA: TGTGCCAGCAGCTTACGGGATGGGACTGAAGCTTTCTTT